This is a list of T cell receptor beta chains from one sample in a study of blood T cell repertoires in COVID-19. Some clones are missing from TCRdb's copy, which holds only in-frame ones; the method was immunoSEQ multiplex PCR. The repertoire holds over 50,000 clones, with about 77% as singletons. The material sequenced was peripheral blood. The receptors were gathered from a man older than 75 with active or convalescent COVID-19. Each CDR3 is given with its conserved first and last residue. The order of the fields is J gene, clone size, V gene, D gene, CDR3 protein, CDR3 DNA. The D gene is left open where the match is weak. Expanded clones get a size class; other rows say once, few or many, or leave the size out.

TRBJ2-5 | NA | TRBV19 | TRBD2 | CASTRTSGAQETQYF | TGTGCCAGTACCCGGACTAGCGGGGCTCAAGAGACCCAGTACTTC
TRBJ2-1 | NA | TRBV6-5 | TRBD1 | CASSYAGTGALDEQFF | TGTGCCAGCAGTTACGCCGGGACAGGGGCGTTGGATGAGCAGTTCTTC
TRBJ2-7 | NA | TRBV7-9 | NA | CASSARQVSEQYF | TGTGCCAGCAGCGCGAGACAGGTCTCCGAGCAGTACTTC
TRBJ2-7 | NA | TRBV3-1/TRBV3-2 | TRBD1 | CASKGQGNNEQYF | TGTGCCAGCAAAGGACAGGGGAACAACGAGCAGTACTTC
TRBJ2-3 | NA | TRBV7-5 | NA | CVRSSQGRGMRTDTQYF | TGTGTCAGAAGCTCCCAAGGTAGGGGGATGCGGACAGATACGCAGTATTTT
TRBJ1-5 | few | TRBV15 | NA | CATSRADNNQPQHF | TGTGCCACCAGCAGAGCGGACAACAATCAGCCCCAGCATTTT
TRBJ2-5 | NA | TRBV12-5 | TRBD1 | CASGLGTGLQETQYF | TGTGCTAGTGGTTTGGGGACAGGGCTCCAAGAGACCCAGTACTTC
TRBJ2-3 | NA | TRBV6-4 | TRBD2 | CASSDTGGDTQYF | TGTGCCAGCAGTGACACGGGAGGAGATACGCAGTATTTT
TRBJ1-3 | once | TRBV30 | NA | CAWTLSGNTIYF | TGTGCCTGGACACTCTCTGGAAACACCATATATTTT
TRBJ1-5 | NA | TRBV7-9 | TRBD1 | CASSLGQVPNQPQHF | TGTGCCAGCAGCTTGGGACAGGTCCCCAATCAGCCCCAGCATTTT
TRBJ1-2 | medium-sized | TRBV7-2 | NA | CASSPQGYGYTF | TGTGCCAGCAGCCCTCAGGGCTATGGCTACACCTTC
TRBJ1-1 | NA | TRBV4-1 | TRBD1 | CASRGIRGTTEAFF | TGCGCCAGCAGGGGGATCAGGGGGACGACTGAAGCTTTCTTT
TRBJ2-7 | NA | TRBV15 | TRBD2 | CATSRDRGGTEQYF | TGTGCCACCAGCAGAGATCGGGGGGGGACCGAGCAGTACTTC
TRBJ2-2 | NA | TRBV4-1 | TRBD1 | CASASRTGNTGELFF | TGCGCCTCGGCGAGTCGGACAGGGAACACCGGGGAGCTGTTTTTT
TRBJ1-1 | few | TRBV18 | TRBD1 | CASSPSRDRVTEAFF | TGTGCCAGCTCGCCGTCCCGGGACAGGGTCACTGAAGCTTTCTTT
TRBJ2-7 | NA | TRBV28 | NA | CASSSHDEQYF | TGTGCCAGCAGTTCCCATGACGAGCAGTACTTC
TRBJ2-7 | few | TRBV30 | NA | CAWSVTSYEQYF | TGTGCCTGGAGTGTAACCAGCTACGAGCAGTACTTC
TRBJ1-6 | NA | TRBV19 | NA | CASSRRGNSPLHF | TGTGCCAGTAGTAGGAGGGGCAATTCACCCCTCCACTTT
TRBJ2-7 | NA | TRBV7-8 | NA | CASSLSSSTSSEQYF | TGTGCCAGCAGCTTAAGTTCTAGTACTAGTTCCGAGCAGTACTTC
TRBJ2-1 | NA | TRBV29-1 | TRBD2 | CSVLAGGPLDEQFF | TGCAGCGTGCTAGCGGGAGGGCCCCTCGATGAGCAGTTCTTC
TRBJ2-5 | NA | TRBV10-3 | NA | CAISERLAGEGETQYF | TGTGCCATCAGTGAGCGTCTCGCAGGGGAAGGCGAGACCCAGTACTTC
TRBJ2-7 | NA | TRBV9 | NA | CASSVDYSSYEQYF | TGTGCCAGCAGCGTAGATTACAGTTCCTACGAGCAGTACTTC
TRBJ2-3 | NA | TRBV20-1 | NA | CSASGTVSLDTQYF | TGCAGTGCTAGTGGCACGGTTTCTTTAGATACGCAGTATTTT
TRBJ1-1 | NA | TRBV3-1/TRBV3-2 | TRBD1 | CASSPRTGNTEAFF | TGTGCCAGCAGCCCTCGGACAGGGAACACTGAAGCTTTCTTT
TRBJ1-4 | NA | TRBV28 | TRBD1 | CASRLGQEEKLFF | TGTGCCAGCAGACTCGGACAGGAGGAAAAACTGTTTTTT
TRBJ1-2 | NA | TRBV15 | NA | CATSRTAGSYGYTF | TGTGCCACCAGCAGAACCGCAGGATCATATGGCTACACCTTC
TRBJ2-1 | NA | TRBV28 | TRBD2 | CASSISGRESEQFF | TGTGCCAGCAGTATTAGCGGGAGGGAGAGTGAGCAGTTCTTC
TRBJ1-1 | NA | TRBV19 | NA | CASSLQGNTETFF | TGTGCCAGTAGCCTACAGGGAAACACTGAAACTTTCTTT
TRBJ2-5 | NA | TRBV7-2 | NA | CASSFGAVQETQYF | TGTGCCAGCAGCTTTGGAGCGGTCCAAGAGACCCAGTACTTC
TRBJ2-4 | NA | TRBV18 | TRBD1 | CASSPGGQGGNIQYF | TGTGCCAGCTCACCTGGTGGACAGGGGGGAAACATTCAGTACTTC
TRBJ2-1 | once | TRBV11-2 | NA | CASSLGLQGNEQFF | TGTGCCAGCAGCTTAGGTCTGCAGGGAAATGAGCAGTTCTTC
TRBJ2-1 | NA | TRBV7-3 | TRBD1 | CASSSGQGNEQFF | TGTGCCAGCAGCTCGGGACAGGGCAATGAGCAGTTCTTC
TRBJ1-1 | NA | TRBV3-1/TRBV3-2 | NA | CASSQDGGNTEAFF | TGTGCCAGCAGCCAAGATGGAGGTAACACTGAAGCTTTCTTT
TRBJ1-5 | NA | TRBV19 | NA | CASSINRDGNQPQHF | TGTGCCAGTAGTATTAACAGGGACGGGAATCAGCCCCAGCATTTT
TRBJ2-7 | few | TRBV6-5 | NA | CASSSQIDEQYF | TGTGCCAGCAGTTCCCAGATCGACGAGCAGTACTTC
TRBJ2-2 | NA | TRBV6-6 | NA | CASRTGNTGELFF | TGTGCCAGCAGGACAGGGAACACCGGGGAGCTGTTTTTT
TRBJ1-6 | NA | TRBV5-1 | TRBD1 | CASSPGTVRGSPLHF | TGCGCCAGCAGCCCCGGGACAGTCCGGGGTTCACCCCTCCACTTT